Included here is one T cell receptor beta chain sequence, with context. The antigen remains unidentified. Other nucleotide sequences from this sample produce the same CDR3. The germline gives CDR1 SEHNR, CDR2 FQNEAQ (reference sequence). V gave up 0 bases and J gave up 5 bases; unmatched junction bases: 1. The CDR3 spans 15 residues. Central memory, naive, regulatory and stem cell-like memory CD4+ cells were sorted by CD45RO/CCR7/CD25/CD127/CD95/CD27. These data come from a study of beta chain features in type 1 diabetes. Findings of the study overall: Any HLA effect on TCRB rearrangement was left unresolved by small sub-analyses. Junctions at VDJ sites from type 1 diabetes patients had fewer insertions and more deletions. Within each of all four CD4+ subsets, Type 1 diabetes patients had TCRB CDR3s that were moderately but significantly shorter.

As every portion of the isolated RNA was reverse transcribed, the sequencing read expressed TCRB transcripts. Approximately 3.6 million reads per sample were averaged for naive, central memory and regulatory samples. The method was immunoSEQ multiplex PCR; TCRdb's version includes in-frame clones alone and lacks a portion of them. The sample includes approximately 730,000 clones, 13% of them seen just once. The J gene is TRBJ1-4, the V gene TRBV7-9; TRBD1 matches 9 bases. Sequenced sample: naive CD4+ T cells from blood. The clonotype was recovered from a man aged 18 to 30 with type 1 diabetes. In DNA form, the CDR3 reads TGTGCCAGCAGCTTAGCCGGGACAGGGAATGAAAAACTGTTTTTT. It translates to CASSLAGTGNEKLFF.